Sequencing of this T cell receptor (beta chain) was carried out in a study of regulatory T cells in long-lasting Graves disease. Sample time point: newly diagnosed GD, antithyroid drugs for less than 3 months. PBMC-extracted RNA yielded the TCR library. This clonotype was detected ten times or more. With iRepertoire HTBI primers and Arm-PCR of CDR3 regions, TCR beta libraries were built. Using its own MiXCR run on the multiplex PCR reads, TCRdb lists one record per CDR3 protein. This sample has 400,000 to 500,000 distinct CDR3 sequences; approximately 16% occur once, and the top ten carry 23%. Germline values: CDR1 SGHNT, CDR2 YENEEA. J was trimmed by 9 bases and V by 1 base; bases with no gene match: 5. The CDR3 sequence is 15 residues long. The data also belong to a second study, concerning T cells in Graves' hyperthyroidism and ophthalmopathy.

The source of this sequence is a woman aged 18-29 years with Graves disease. This sample comprised peripheral blood mononuclear cells (PBMCs), obtained at new diagnosis, from a patient treated with antithyroid drugs. The chain employs TRBV11-3 and TRBJ2-1, with 11 bases identical to TRBD2. The CDR3 is CASSLGVAGGREQFF. Here the CDR3 DNA reads TGTGCCAGCAGCTTAGGCGTAGCGGGAGGGCGTGAGCAGTTCTTC.